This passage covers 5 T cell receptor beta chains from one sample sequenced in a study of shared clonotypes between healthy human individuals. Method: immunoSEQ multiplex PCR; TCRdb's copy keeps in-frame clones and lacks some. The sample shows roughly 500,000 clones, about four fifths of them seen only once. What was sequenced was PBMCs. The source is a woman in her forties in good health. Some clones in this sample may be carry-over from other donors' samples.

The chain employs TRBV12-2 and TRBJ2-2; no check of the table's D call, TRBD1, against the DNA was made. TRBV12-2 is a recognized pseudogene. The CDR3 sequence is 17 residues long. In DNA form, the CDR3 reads TGTGCAAGTCGCCCTCAAAGGGACAGCTATCTATCCGGGGAGCTGTTTTTT. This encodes CASRPQRDSYLSGELFF.

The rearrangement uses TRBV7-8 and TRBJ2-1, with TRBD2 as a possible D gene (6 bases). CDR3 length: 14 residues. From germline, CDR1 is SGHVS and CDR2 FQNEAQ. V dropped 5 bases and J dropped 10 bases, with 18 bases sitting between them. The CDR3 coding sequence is TGTGCCAGCAGCACTGGGGGAGGAAGATGGGAGCAGTTCTTC. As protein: CASSTGGGRWEQFF.

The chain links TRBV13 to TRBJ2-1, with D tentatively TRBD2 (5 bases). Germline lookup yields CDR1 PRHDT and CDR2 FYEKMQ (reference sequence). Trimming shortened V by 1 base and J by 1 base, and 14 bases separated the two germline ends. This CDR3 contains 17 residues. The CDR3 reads CASSLEGWSGSYNEQFF. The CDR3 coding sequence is TGTGCCAGCAGCTTAGAAGGGTGGTCGGGATCCTACAATGAGCAGTTCTTC.

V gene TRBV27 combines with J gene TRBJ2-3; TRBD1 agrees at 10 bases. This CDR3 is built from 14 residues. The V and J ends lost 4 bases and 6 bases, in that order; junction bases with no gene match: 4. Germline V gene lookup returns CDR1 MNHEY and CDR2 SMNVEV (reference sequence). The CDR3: CASSWDRGSDTQYF. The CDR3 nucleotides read TGTGCCAGCAGTTGGGACAGGGGTAGCGATACGCAGTATTTT.

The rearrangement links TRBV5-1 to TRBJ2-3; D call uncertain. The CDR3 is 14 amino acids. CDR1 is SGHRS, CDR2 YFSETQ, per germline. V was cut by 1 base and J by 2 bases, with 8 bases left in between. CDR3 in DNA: TGCGCCAGCAGCTTGATAGGCTACACAGATACGCAGTATTTT. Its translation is CASSLIGYTDTQYF.